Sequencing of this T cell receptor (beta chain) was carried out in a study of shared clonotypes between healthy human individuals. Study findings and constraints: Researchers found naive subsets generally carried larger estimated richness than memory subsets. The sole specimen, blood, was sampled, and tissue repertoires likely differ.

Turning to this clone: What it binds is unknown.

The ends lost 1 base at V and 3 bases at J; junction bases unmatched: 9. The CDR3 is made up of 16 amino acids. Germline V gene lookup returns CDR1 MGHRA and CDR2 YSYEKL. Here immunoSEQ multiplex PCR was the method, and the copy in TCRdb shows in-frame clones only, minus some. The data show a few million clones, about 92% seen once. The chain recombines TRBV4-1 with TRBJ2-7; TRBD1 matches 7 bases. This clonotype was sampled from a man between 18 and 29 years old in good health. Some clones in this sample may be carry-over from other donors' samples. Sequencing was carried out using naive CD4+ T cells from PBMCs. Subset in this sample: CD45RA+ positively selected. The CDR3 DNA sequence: TGCGCCAGCAGCCAAGTCGTTAGGGGGCTTTACTACGAGCAGTACTTC. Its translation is CASSQVVRGLYYEQYF.